The 22 T cell receptor beta chains given below trace back to one sample, sequenced in a study of OX40 agonist ivuxolimab in advanced cancers. Profiled with immunoSEQ multiplex PCR; TCRdb holds only in-frame clones, not every one. Of tens of thousands of clones listed, approximately 90% are singletons. Sample: CD4+ or CD8+ T cells sorted from blood, taken in a trial of the OX40 agonist ivuxolimab. Source of these receptors: an adult with an advanced solid tumor such as melanoma, head and neck, liver or kidney cancer.

The CDR3 DNA sequence: TGTGCCAGCAGCTTAGTCGGGGGTCGGGGTGGAACAGATACGCAGTATTTT. Translation: CASSLVGGRGGTDTQYF. This chain connects TRBV7-2 to TRBJ2-3; D may be TRBD2 (6 bases). CDR1 and CDR2 (germline): SGHTA, FQGNSA. The CDR3 extends over 17 amino acids. V lost 1 base, J lost 3 bases, and 17 bases lay in between.

V is TRBV28 and J is TRBJ2-3, with 9 bases matching TRBD2. CDR1 and CDR2 (germline): MDHEN, SYDVKM. The CDR3 consists of 16 residues. Unmatched junction bases numbered 7, after V lost 4 bases and J lost 2 bases. This chain's CDR3 is CASSSLAGRNTDTQYF. The DNA for the CDR3 is TGTGCCAGCAGTTCACTAGCGGGTCGGAACACAGATACGCAGTATTTT.

The chain employs TRBV11-2 and TRBJ2-1; the D gene is possibly TRBD2 (6 bases). The CDR3 runs 14 residues. The V gene's germline CDR1 is SGHAT and CDR2 FQNNGV. With 5 bases removed from V and 10 bases from J, the gap between germline ends came to 18 bases. The CDR3 nucleotides are TGTGCCAGCAGCGCCACCTTCGTTCGGGGGGAGCAGTTCTTC. Residues: CASSATFVRGEQFF.

This chain joins TRBV2 and TRBJ2-5; 15 nucleotides agree with TRBD2. Trimming cost V 7 bases and J 7 bases; bases outside gene matches: 22. This CDR3 is 20 amino acids long. Germline V lookup: CDR1 SNHLY, CDR2 FYNNEI. The CDR3 protein is CASKPGVGTSGGNRIWTQYF. The CDR3 DNA reads TGTGCCAGCAAGCCCGGCGTAGGGACTAGCGGGGGGAATAGGATTTGGACCCAGTACTTC.

V usage is TRBV30 and J usage is TRBJ2-1, with D hard to call. V was clipped by 3 bases and J by 6 bases, with 9 bases between them. The CDR3 runs 12 residues. Germline loops: CDR1 GTSNPN, CDR2 SVGIG (reference sequence). The CDR3 DNA sequence: TGTGCCTGGAGCACCACTCGCAATGAGCAGTTCTTC. This gives the protein CAWSTTRNEQFF. Based on the CDR3 plus reference TRBV30 and TRBJ2-1, the full variable domain is SQTIHQWPATLVQPVGSPLSLECTVEGTSNPNLYWYRQAAGRGLQLLFYSVGIGQISSEVPQNLSASRPQDRQFILSSKKLLLSDSGFYLCAWSTTRNEQFFGPGTRLTVL.

The rearrangement links TRBV2 to TRBJ2-2; 9 positions match TRBD2. Looked up from germline, CDR1 is SNHLY and CDR2 is FYNNEI. V lost 8 bases, J lost 1 base, and 5 bases stayed unmatched. CDR3 length: 15 residues. In nucleotides, the CDR3 is TGTGCCAGCGTCTTGACTAGCGGGAACACCGGGGAGCTGTTTTTT. Its protein is CASVLTSGNTGELFF.

The chain links TRBV7-9 to TRBJ2-6; tentative D call: TRBD2 (5 bases). Trimming removed 5 bases at V and 2 bases at J, with 7 bases between. Germline V gives CDR1 SEHNR, CDR2 FQNEAQ (reference sequence). This CDR3 region has 14 residues. The CDR3 loop reads CASSPGTGANVLTF. The CDR3 DNA is TGTGCCAGCAGCCCCGGGACTGGGGCCAACGTCCTGACTTTC.

The chain has TRBV12-5 and TRBJ2-2; D is unclear. Germline V CDR1 and CDR2: LGHNT, FRNRAP. Trimming stripped 2 bases from V and 2 bases from J, with 0 bases between. This CDR3 is 12 amino acids long. CDR3 sequence: CASGLNTGELFF. CDR3 in DNA: TGTGCTAGTGGTTTGAACACCGGGGAGCTGTTTTTT.

The chain links TRBV7-9 to TRBJ2-5; 8 nucleotides align to TRBD1. Germline-derived CDR1 and CDR2 are SEHNR and FQNEAQ (reference sequence). The CDR3 covers 14 residues. V gave up 5 bases and J gave up 1 base; unmatched junction bases: 3. CDR3 sequence (DNA): TGTGCCAGCAGCAGCGGACAGGGCCAAGAGACCCAGTACTTC. Translating it yields CASSSGQGQETQYF.

This clone was recorded once. This rearrangement joins TRBV6-6 to TRBJ2-1; 11 bases agree with TRBD1. From germline, CDR1 is MNHNY and CDR2 SVGAGI (reference sequence). The CDR3 consists of 14 residues. Trimming at V came to 4 bases and at J to 8 bases, leaving 4 bases not matched to a gene. CDR3 DNA sequence: TGTGCCAGCAGTTGGACAGGGGGCTCAGATGAGCAGTTCTTC. As protein: CASSWTGGSDEQFF.

The chain uses TRBV15 and TRBJ2-5; weak D call: TRBD2 (7 bases). V was pared by 0 bases and J by 5 bases, with 13 bases between. Germline loops: CDR1 LNHNV, CDR2 YYDKDF (reference sequence). This CDR3 region has 15 residues. CDR3 coding DNA: TGTGCCACCAGCAGAGATCGGGGGGCGGGGGAGACCCAGTACTTC. This translates into CATSRDRGAGETQYF. Complete variable domain (other parts from reference TRBV15 and TRBJ2-5): DAMVIQNPRYQVTQFGKPVTLSCSQTLNHNVMYWYQQKSSQAPKLLFHYYDKDFNNEADTPDNFQSRRPNTSFCFLDIRSPGLGDTAMYLCATSRDRGAGETQYFGPGTRLLVL.

In this sample, this clone turned up a few times. The genes are TRBV2 and TRBJ1-2; D remains ambiguous. Trimming removed 4 bases at V and 1 base at J, with 4 bases between. CDR1 SNHLY and CDR2 FYNNEI come from the germline V gene. This CDR3 has 12 amino acids. The CDR3 sequence: CASSGVNYGYTF. In DNA, the CDR3 is TGTGCCAGCAGTGGGGTTAACTATGGCTACACCTTC.

The genes are TRBV19 and TRBJ1-5, with a weak D call TRBD1 (5 bases). Trimming cost V 6 bases and J 4 bases, with 13 bases left between them. This CDR3 is 14 amino acids long. Germline CDR1 reads LNHDA; CDR2 reads SQIVND (reference sequence). For the CDR3, the DNA is TGTGCCAGTAGAGCGGGGGGGGGAAATCAGCCCCAGCATTTT. This translates into CASRAGGGNQPQHF.

V and J are TRBV23-1 and TRBJ2-4; 9 bases agree with TRBD1. TRBV23-1 is assigned to the ORF class and has an uncertain function. The ends lost 0 bases at V and 0 bases at J; junction bases unmatched: 9. CDR3 length: 19 residues. DNA of the CDR3: TGCGCCAGCAGTCAATCATACAGGGGGCCCGTTCTAGCCAAAAACATTCAGTACTTC. Translating it yields CASSQSYRGPVLAKNIQYF.

The chain recombines TRBV6-4 with TRBJ2-3; 9 bases align to TRBD2. This CDR3 is 14 amino acids long. Trimming removed 6 bases from V and 5 bases from J; junction bases left unmatched: 6. Germline V gene data show CDR1 as MRHNA and CDR2 as SNTAGT. The CDR3 bases are TGTGCCAGCAGCGGAGCGGGAGGTTTAGATACGCAGTATTTT. This sequence encodes CASSGAGGLDTQYF.

The chain uses TRBV6-5 and TRBJ2-7, with D maybe TRBD1 (5 bases). The CDR3 consists of 15 residues. CDR1 is MNHEY, CDR2 SVGAGI, per germline. V was pared by 6 bases and J by 0 bases, with 15 bases between. CDR3 sequence reads: CASRAGHESSYEQYF. In DNA form, the CDR3 reads TGTGCCAGCAGAGCTGGACACGAAAGCTCCTACGAGCAGTACTTC.

This rearrangement joins TRBV6-5 to TRBJ1-5, with a weak D call TRBD1 (6 bases). The length of the CDR3 is 16 residues. The V and J ends lost 4 bases and 1 base respectively, with 14 bases between them. Germline V gene sequence: CDR1 MNHEY, CDR2 SVGAGI. The CDR3 loop reads CASSSQSRGSNQPQHF. In nucleotides, the CDR3 is TGTGCCAGCAGTTCACAAAGCAGGGGAAGCAATCAGCCCCAGCATTTT.

V and J are TRBV19 and TRBJ1-1; no clear D gene. V was clipped by 3 bases and J by 6 bases, with 17 bases between them. Germline V gives CDR1 LNHDA, CDR2 SQIVND (reference sequence). The CDR3 length is 15 residues. In DNA form, the CDR3 reads TGTGCCAGTAGTATTGAATCGCGACCTTGGGCTGAAGCTTTCTTT. This encodes CASSIESRPWAEAFF.

The chain is built from TRBV7-2 and TRBJ2-1, with 8 bases identical to TRBD2. The CDR3 is made up of 17 amino acids. V lost 5 bases, J lost 0 bases, and 9 bases stayed unmatched. CDR1 is SGHTA, CDR2 FQGNSA, per germline. The CDR3 DNA follows: TGTGCCAGCAGCGAATACGTAGCGGGACCCTCCTACAATGAGCAGTTCTTC. Its translation: CASSEYVAGPSYNEQFF.

The chain combines TRBV25-1 with TRBJ1-2, with D possibly TRBD1 on 5 matching bases. V lost 7 bases to trimming and J lost 8 bases, with 14 bases between them. This CDR3 is 12 amino acids long. Looked up from germline, CDR1 is MGHDK and CDR2 is SYGVNS. The DNA for the CDR3 is TGTGCCAGCATGAGGGACTATGGGGGCTACACCTTC. Protein sequence: CASMRDYGGYTF.

Concerning this clone itself: Other DNA sequences within the sample encode an identical CDR3. The V gene is TRBV18, the J gene TRBJ2-3; weak D call: TRBD2 (6 bases). The CDR3 has 11 residues. V shed 6 bases and J shed 5 bases, with 6 bases lying between them. Germline CDR1 and CDR2: KGHSH and LQKENI. The CDR3 sequence: CASSEGDTQYF. Here the CDR3 DNA reads TGTGCCAGCTCGGAGGGAGATACGCAGTATTTT.

The rearrangement links TRBV19 to TRBJ1-2, with D possibly matching TRBD1 (5 bases). The CDR3 extends over 15 amino acids. Germline values: CDR1 LNHDA, CDR2 SQIVND (reference sequence). Trimming took 1 base from V and 2 from J, leaving 11 bases between them. The CDR3 loop reads CASSIGAGLNYGYTF. The CDR3 DNA reads as TGTGCCAGTAGTATAGGCGCGGGGCTGAACTATGGCTACACCTTC.